These T cell receptor beta chains were read from a single sample in a study of early stage breast cancer tumors. Some clones are missing from TCRdb's copy, which holds only in-frame ones; the method was immunoSEQ multiplex PCR. This sample has about 41,000 clones, with about 78% found just once. Sequenced: blood. The receptors here all came from a person aged 50-59 years with breast cancer. Both conserved end residues are part of each CDR3. D genes are given only for firm matches. The size entry is marked missing in some rows and otherwise reads once, few, many or a size class.

>TRBV5-1|.|.|15|TRBJ1-5
TGCGCCAGCAGCTTTGAGGGCTCGGGCAATCAGCCCCAGCATTTT
CASSFEGSGNQPQHF
>TRBV15|TRBD1|few|16|TRBJ1-3
TGTGCCACCAGCCACCGGGACAGGCGGCCTGGAAACACCATATATTTT
CATSHRDRRPGNTIYF
>TRBV7-6|.|.|16|TRBJ1-6
TGTGCCAGCAGCTTGGTGGGGCGTGAGTCTAATTCACCCCTCCACTTT
CASSLVGRESNSPLHF
>TRBV19|.|.|15|TRBJ1-6
TGTGCCAGTAGTAACCGACAGGCGAGGGGTTCACCCCTCCACTTT
CASSNRQARGSPLHF
>TRBV5-5|.|.|13|TRBJ1-1
TGTGCCAGCAGCCTTTCGCCGAGCACTGAAGCTTTCTTT
CASSLSPSTEAFF
>TRBV5-6|TRBD1|once|19|TRBJ1-5
TGTGCCAGCAGCACACTTCGGGACAGGGTTGGTTTAGGCAATCAGCCCCAGCATTTT
CASSTLRDRVGLGNQPQHF
>TRBV29-1|.|.|15|TRBJ2-3
TGCAGCGTTGATGGGGGGGGCACTAGCACAGATACGCAGTATTTT
CSVDGGGTSTDTQYF
>TRBV27|.|few|14|TRBJ1-1
TGTGCCAGCAGTTTGCGGGGGTTCAACACTGAAGCTTTCTTT
CASSLRGFNTEAFF
>TRBV2|.|few|13|TRBJ1-2
TGTGCCAGCAAGGACAGCCCTTTCTATGGCTACACCTTC
CASKDSPFYGYTF
>TRBV5-8|.|few|12|TRBJ2-2
TGTGCCAGCAGCGTAGACACCGGGGAGCTGTTTTTT
CASSVDTGELFF
>TRBV18|TRBD1|once|15|TRBJ1-2
TGTGCCAGCTCAGAGGTGACAGGGGGCCAGGGCGGCTACACCTTC
CASSEVTGGQGGYTF
>TRBV6-6|.|.|15|TRBJ2-2
TGTGCCAGCAGTTATGGGCTACCGGGGGCCGGGGAGCTGTTTTTT
CASSYGLPGAGELFF
>TRBV4-2|TRBD2|.|15|TRBJ2-1
TGTGCCAGCAGCCAAACTCCGGGACTAGCAGCCTCCCTGTTCTTC
CASSQTPGLAASLFF
>TRBV18|.|few|13|TRBJ2-5
TGTGCCAGCTCACCTAAGGGGAAAGAGACCCAGTACTTC
CASSPKGKETQYF
>TRBV4-3|TRBD1|.|14|TRBJ1-2
TGCGCCAGCAGCCAAGTGGGACAGAACTATGGCTACACCTTC
CASSQVGQNYGYTF
>TRBV7-6|.|.|13|TRBJ1-1
TGTGCCAGCAGCTCCGGTTATACCACTGAAGCTTTCTTT
CASSSGYTTEAFF
>TRBV2|TRBD2|few|16|TRBJ2-1
TGTGCCAGCACCCCGTTAGCGGGAGGGCGATACAATGAGCAGTTCTTC
CASTPLAGGRYNEQFF
>TRBV9|.|.|15|TRBJ1-3
TGTGCCAGCAGCGCAGGGGCGTACTCTGGAAACACCATATATTTT
CASSAGAYSGNTIYF
>TRBV9|.|few|15|TRBJ1-4
TGTGCCAGCAGCAAACGAGGGAAGGCTAATGAAAAACTGTTTTTT
CASSKRGKANEKLFF
>TRBV27|.|.|16|TRBJ2-5
TGTGCCAGCAGTTTATTGGGTTCCACGGCGGCAGAGACCCAGTACTTC
CASSLLGSTAAETQYF
>TRBV2|.|few|15|TRBJ1-4
TGTGCCAGCACCCCAACAGGGTCGACTAATGAAAAACTGTTTTTT
CASTPTGSTNEKLFF
>TRBV27|TRBD1|.|15|TRBJ1-4
TGTGCCAGCACTCAATCAACAGGGGGCGGTGAAAAACTGTTTTTT
CASTQSTGGGEKLFF
>TRBV6-1|.|.|15|TRBJ1-1
TGTGCCAGCAGTGAAATGATCACTATGAACACTGAAGCTTTCTTT
CASSEMITMNTEAFF
>TRBV25-1|.|.|18|TRBJ1-5
TGTGCCAGCAGTGATTCGTCTATAGGCACAGTGAGCAATCAGCCCCAGCATTTT
CASSDSSIGTVSNQPQHF
>TRBV7-3|.|few|12|TRBJ1-5
TGTGCCAGCAGCCCCGGTCCGGGGCCCCAGCATTTT
CASSPGPGPQHF
>TRBV7-3|TRBD1|.|17|TRBJ1-1
TGTGCCAGCAGCCTCCTTCCCGGTGGACAGGGGAGGACTGAAGCTTTCTTT
CASSLLPGGQGRTEAFF